The rows below give T cell receptor beta chains drawn from one sample of a study of T cell responses to AZD1222 COVID-19 vaccine. Data came from immunoSEQ multiplex PCR; TCRdb stores just in-frame clones and leaves some out. The sample shows about 140,000 clones, roughly nine tenths of them seen only once. The sequenced sample was peripheral blood, obtained on day 0 of AZD1222 vaccination. The receptors were sampled from an adult in good health. CDR3s include the opening cysteine and the closing phenylalanine or tryptophan. The D gene is left open where the match is weak. The listing skips clone size in some rows; elsewhere it reads once, few, many or a size class.

TGTGCCAGCAGCTTATTGGGGCTAGCGGGAGTAGGAGAGACCCAGTACTTC	CASSLLGLAGVGETQYF	17	TRBV7-2	.	TRBJ2-5	TRBD2
TGTGCCACTAGCCGGGACAGGGTTGGCTACACCTTC	CATSRDRVGYTF	12	TRBV24-1	.	TRBJ1-2	TRBD1
TGTGCCAGCAAGAGGACCGCGGACTATGGCTACACCTTC	CASKRTADYGYTF	13	TRBV6-5	once	TRBJ1-2	.
TGTGCCAGCAGTGAAGTAGGGGTTCAGCCCCAGCATTTT	CASSEVGVQPQHF	13	TRBV2	once	TRBJ1-5	.
TGCGCCAGCAGCCAAGATCTGGCAGGTAGCAATCAGCCCCAGCATTTT	CASSQDLAGSNQPQHF	16	TRBV4-1	.	TRBJ1-5	.
TGCGCCAGCAGCCCGGGACAGGGAATAGCCGGCACAGATACGCAGTATTTT	CASSPGQGIAGTDTQYF	17	TRBV10-1	.	TRBJ2-3	TRBD1
TGTGCCAGCAGCCCGACAGCAATTGGAAACACCATATATTTT	CASSPTAIGNTIYF	14	TRBV6-5	.	TRBJ1-3	.
TGTGCCAGCAGTTCCGGGACAGGGGCCAGGAGCTATGGCTACACCTTC	CASSSGTGARSYGYTF	16	TRBV6-5	few	TRBJ1-2	TRBD1
TGTGCCAGCAGCTTCGGGGTGGAAATGGACGTCGGAGCCCAGTACTTC	CASSFGVEMDVGAQYF	16	TRBV5-4	.	TRBJ2-5	.
TGTGCCACCAGCTCTCCTCCCGGGACAGGGGCCAACACTGAAGCTTTCTTT	CATSSPPGTGANTEAFF	17	TRBV15	.	TRBJ1-1	TRBD1
TGTGCCAGCAGCTCACCAGGGAGAGGGAGCGAGGAGTACTTC	CASSSPGRGSEEYF	14	TRBV7-6	.	TRBJ2-7	.
TGTGCCAGCAGTTCCGGGACTAGCGGGAGCAGCCGGAGAGATACGCAGTATTTT	CASSSGTSGSSRRDTQYF	18	TRBV7-8	.	TRBJ2-3	TRBD2
TGCGCCAGCGCCCCTCTCCAGGGGGGTAGGTCCGGGGAGCTGTTTTTT	CASAPLQGGRSGELFF	16	TRBV5-1	.	TRBJ2-2	.
TGTGCCAGCAGCATCCCTGACAGGCTAGCCAAAAACATTCAGTACTTC	CASSIPDRLAKNIQYF	16	TRBV5-6	.	TRBJ2-4	.
TGTGCCAGCAGCTTAGCAGAGACCCAGTACTTC	CASSLAETQYF	11	TRBV7-8	.	TRBJ2-5	.
TGCGCCACCCAGACAGGGGAAAGCAATCAGCCCCAGCATTTT	CATQTGESNQPQHF	14	TRBV10-2	.	TRBJ1-5	TRBD1
TGTGCCAGCAGTCAGCGGGCGGAGACCCAGTACTTC	CASSQRAETQYF	12	TRBV28	.	TRBJ2-5	.
TGTGCCAGCAGTTACAAGGGGGGGACTGAAGCTTTCTTT	CASSYKGGTEAFF	13	TRBV6-5	.	TRBJ1-1	.
TGTGCCACCAGCAGAGGTCGCGGGACTAGCGGGATTAGTGGTGAGCAGTTCTTC	CATSRGRGTSGISGEQFF	18	TRBV15	.	TRBJ2-1	TRBD2
TGTGCCAGCAGTTTGGGTCTGGGCGAGCAGTACTTC	CASSLGLGEQYF	12	TRBV28	.	TRBJ2-7	.